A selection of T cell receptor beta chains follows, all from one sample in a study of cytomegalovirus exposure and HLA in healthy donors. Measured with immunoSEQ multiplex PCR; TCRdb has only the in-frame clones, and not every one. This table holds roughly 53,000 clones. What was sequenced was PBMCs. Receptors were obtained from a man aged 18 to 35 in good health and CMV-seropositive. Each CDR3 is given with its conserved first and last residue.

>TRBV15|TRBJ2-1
CATSRGANNEQFF
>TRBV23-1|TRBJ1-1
CASSWMGLNTEAFF
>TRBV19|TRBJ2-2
CASSTRQATSTGELFF
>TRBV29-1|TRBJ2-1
CSTEVRDNEQFF
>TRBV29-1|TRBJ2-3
CSVAGTLLQGASTDTQYF
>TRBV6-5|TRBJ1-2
CASSSLGGVYGYTF
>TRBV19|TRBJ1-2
CASSIGRTVNYGYTF
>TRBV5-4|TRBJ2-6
CASSFHSGANVLTF
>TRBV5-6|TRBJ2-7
CASSSSGQGIYEQYF
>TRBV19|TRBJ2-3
CASSIGGDTQYF
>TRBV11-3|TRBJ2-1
CASSSKLAGEGNEQFF
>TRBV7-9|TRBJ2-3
CASSTSGGFTDTQYF
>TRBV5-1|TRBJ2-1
CASAAREAGGISYNEQFF
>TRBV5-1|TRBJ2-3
CASSLGTSGSNTQYF
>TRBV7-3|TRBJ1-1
CASSLTGGTEAFF
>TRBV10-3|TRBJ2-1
CAISESGEGHEQFF
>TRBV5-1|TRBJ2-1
CASSLDGGTYNEQFF
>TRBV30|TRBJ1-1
CAWSVSSTEAFF
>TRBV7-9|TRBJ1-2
CASSLSDRANYGYTF
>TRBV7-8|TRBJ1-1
CASSLVQGTLNTEAFF